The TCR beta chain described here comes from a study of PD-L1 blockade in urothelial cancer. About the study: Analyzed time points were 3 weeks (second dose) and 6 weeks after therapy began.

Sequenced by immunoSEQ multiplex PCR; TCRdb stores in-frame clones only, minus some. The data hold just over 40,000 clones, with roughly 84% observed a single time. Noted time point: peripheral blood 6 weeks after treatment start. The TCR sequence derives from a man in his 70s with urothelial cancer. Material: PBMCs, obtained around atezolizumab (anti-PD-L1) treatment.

This CDR3 is CASSLAAVGDTQYF. The DNA for the CDR3 is TGTGCCAGCAGCTTGGCCGCGGTGGGAGATACGCAGTATTTT. This sequence joins TRBV5-4 and TRBJ2-3; D is unresolved. This CDR3 region has 14 residues. Germline assignment: CDR1 SGHNT and CDR2 YYREEE (reference sequence). Trimming removed 0 bases at V and 5 bases at J, with 10 bases between.